The T cell receptor (beta chain) described here comes from a study of blood T cells in healthy people across ages. The authors ran a second PCR of about 6 to 11 cycles using a sample-barcoded 5' primer and a J-beta primer mix. MiXCR, applied by TCRdb to the 5' RACE reads, yields one record per CDR3 protein. The sample includes about 1.8 million distinct CDR3 sequences, about 50% of them seen just once. This TCR was sampled from a woman aged 40 to 49 in good health. Sequencing was performed on blood.

CDR3 in amino acids: CASNDDRLIYGYTF. The CDR3 nucleotides are TGTGCCAGCAACGATGATAGACTGATCTATGGCTACACCTTC. This chain uses TRBV2 with TRBJ1-2; no reliable D call. Germline CDR1 reads SNHLY; CDR2 reads FYNNEI. Between the trimmed V and J ends, which lost 7 bases and 4 bases, there was a span of 16 bases. The CDR3 is made up of 14 amino acids.